The rows below give T cell receptor beta chains drawn from one sample of a study of OX40 agonist ivuxolimab in advanced cancers. Sequencing was performed with immunoSEQ multiplex PCR; in TCRdb, only in-frame clones are kept and a portion is missing. The sample has just under 65,000 clones, around 81% seen once. The source was CD4+ or CD8+ T cells sorted from blood, collected in a trial of the OX40 agonist ivuxolimab. Receptors were obtained from an adult with an advanced solid tumor such as melanoma, head and neck, liver or kidney cancer. CDR3s include the opening cysteine and the closing phenylalanine or tryptophan. Fields, in order: J gene, clone size, CDR3 length, V gene, D gene, CDR3 protein, CDR3 DNA. The D gene is left open where the match is weak. A clone size is listed for some rows: how often the clone was seen (once, few, many), or a class if it is expanded.

J: TRBJ1-1; size: NA; length: 13; V: TRBV6-1; D: NA; CDR3: CASSDPGNTEAFF; DNA: TGTGCCAGCAGTGATCCAGGGAACACTGAAGCTTTCTTT
J: TRBJ2-5; size: NA; length: 13; V: TRBV9; D: NA; CDR3: CASSVGPQKTQYF; DNA: TGTGCCAGCAGCGTAGGGCCTCAGAAGACCCAGTACTTC
J: TRBJ1-1; size: NA; length: 14; V: TRBV5-1; D: NA; CDR3: CASSPEGGVTEAFF; DNA: TGCGCCAGCAGCCCCGAAGGGGGAGTCACTGAAGCTTTCTTT
J: TRBJ2-5; size: NA; length: 13; V: TRBV30; D: NA; CDR3: CAWTLPSQETQYF; DNA: TGTGCCTGGACCCTTCCCAGCCAAGAGACCCAGTACTTC
J: TRBJ2-1; size: NA; length: 16; V: TRBV25-1; D: NA; CDR3: CASSDPSMAERNEQFF; DNA: TGTGCCAGCAGTGACCCCTCCATGGCGGAACGCAATGAGCAGTTCTTC
J: TRBJ1-2; size: NA; length: 14; V: TRBV7-2; D: NA; CDR3: CASSFTPGSYGYTF; DNA: TGTGCCAGCAGCTTCACCCCCGGTTCCTATGGCTACACCTTC
J: TRBJ1-1; size: NA; length: 16; V: TRBV7-8; D: NA; CDR3: CASSFAGSGVSTEAFF; DNA: TGTGCCAGCAGCTTTGCAGGGTCTGGAGTATCCACTGAAGCTTTCTTT
J: TRBJ1-2; size: NA; length: 15; V: TRBV19; D: NA; CDR3: CASSVVAGANYGYTF; DNA: TGTGCCAGTAGTGTAGTTGCCGGGGCTAACTATGGCTACACCTTC
J: TRBJ1-2; size: NA; length: 12; V: TRBV2; D: NA; CDR3: CASSEDSYGYTF; DNA: TGTGCCAGCAGTGAGGACAGCTATGGCTACACCTTC
J: TRBJ2-7; size: once; length: 14; V: TRBV5-6; D: NA; CDR3: CASSWGRGAGEQYF; DNA: TGTGCCAGCAGCTGGGGCCGGGGGGCGGGGGAGCAGTACTTC
J: TRBJ2-7; size: NA; length: 11; V: TRBV29-1; D: NA; CDR3: CSGTRGGEQYF; DNA: TGCAGCGGTACCCGAGGGGGCGAGCAGTACTTC
J: TRBJ1-1; size: NA; length: 15; V: TRBV5-4; D: TRBD1; CDR3: CASSLIGTGEDEAFF; DNA: TGTGCCAGCAGCTTGATCGGGACAGGGGAAGATGAAGCTTTCTTT
J: TRBJ1-5; size: NA; length: 15; V: TRBV30; D: NA; CDR3: CAWSIRPGKRQPQHF; DNA: TGTGCCTGGAGTATCCGCCCTGGAAAACGCCAGCCCCAGCATTTT
J: TRBJ2-7; size: NA; length: 14; V: TRBV5-4; D: TRBD1; CDR3: CASSSGQGRYEQYF; DNA: TGTGCCAGCAGCTCGGGACAGGGGAGGTACGAGCAGTACTTC
J: TRBJ2-7; size: NA; length: 15; V: TRBV4-1; D: NA; CDR3: CASSQDRGDSYEQYF; DNA: TGCGCCAGCAGCCAAGATAGGGGGGACTCCTACGAGCAGTACTTC
J: TRBJ2-7; size: NA; length: 15; V: TRBV4-2; D: TRBD2; CDR3: CASTRGLAGAYEQYF; DNA: TGTGCCAGCACCCGGGGACTAGCGGGGGCCTACGAGCAGTACTTC
J: TRBJ1-5; size: NA; length: 17; V: TRBV19; D: NA; CDR3: CASNSGGGGRQSQPQHF; DNA: TGTGCCAGTAATTCGGGAGGAGGGGGACGACAAAGTCAGCCCCAGCATTTT
J: TRBJ1-5; size: NA; length: 14; V: TRBV28; D: TRBD1; CDR3: CASSTGALNQPQHF; DNA: TGTGCCAGCAGCACAGGGGCCCTCAATCAGCCCCAGCATTTT
J: TRBJ1-2; size: NA; length: 15; V: TRBV19; D: TRBD1; CDR3: CASSPRDRGLYGYTF; DNA: TGTGCCAGTAGTCCCCGGGACAGGGGCCTCTATGGCTACACCTTC
J: TRBJ2-2; size: NA; length: 19; V: TRBV9; D: NA; CDR3: CASSVNSRTGGIDTGELFF; DNA: TGTGCCAGCAGCGTGAACTCTCGAACGGGGGGCATTGACACCGGGGAGCTGTTTTTT
J: TRBJ1-1; size: NA; length: 11; V: TRBV20-1; D: NA; CDR3: CSARVPGEAFF; DNA: TGCAGTGCTCGGGTTCCGGGTGAAGCTTTCTTT
J: TRBJ2-7; size: few; length: 11; V: TRBV29-1; D: NA; CDR3: CSVTTSYEQYF; DNA: TGCAGCGTTACAACGAGCTACGAGCAGTACTTC
J: TRBJ2-2; size: NA; length: 16; V: TRBV7-2; D: TRBD1; CDR3: CASSSGGTGGPGELFF; DNA: TGTGCCAGCAGCTCAGGCGGGACAGGGGGTCCCGGGGAGCTGTTTTTT
J: TRBJ2-3; size: NA; length: 14; V: TRBV10-1; D: NA; CDR3: CASSESVNRDTQYF; DNA: TGCGCCAGCAGTGAATCGGTGAACAGAGATACGCAGTATTTT
J: TRBJ1-6; size: NA; length: 12; V: TRBV9; D: NA; CDR3: CASGQPNSPLHF; DNA: TGTGCCTCCGGACAGCCTAATTCACCCCTCCACTTT
J: TRBJ1-5; size: NA; length: 13; V: TRBV2; D: TRBD1; CDR3: CASSVGTVQPQHF; DNA: TGTGCCAGCAGTGTTGGGACAGTGCAGCCCCAGCATTTT
J: TRBJ1-2; size: NA; length: 15; V: TRBV5-1; D: NA; CDR3: CASSSKQGTSYGYTF; DNA: TGCGCCAGCAGCTCGAAACAGGGAACAAGCTATGGCTACACCTTC
J: TRBJ2-1; size: NA; length: 17; V: TRBV2; D: TRBD2; CDR3: CASSPGTSGALSNEQFF; DNA: TGTGCCAGCAGTCCCGGGACTAGCGGGGCCCTTTCCAATGAGCAGTTCTTC
J: TRBJ1-6; size: few; length: 13; V: TRBV19; D: NA; CDR3: CASRRDLNSPLHF; DNA: TGTGCCAGTAGGCGAGACCTGAATTCACCCCTCCACTTT
J: TRBJ2-1; size: NA; length: 14; V: TRBV25-1; D: TRBD1; CDR3: CVSSEGGTGYEQFF; DNA: TGTGTCAGCAGTGAAGGCGGGACAGGGTATGAGCAGTTCTTC
J: TRBJ2-1; size: NA; length: 11; V: TRBV20-1; D: NA; CDR3: CSAKIGPGQFF; DNA: TGCAGTGCCAAGATCGGTCCCGGGCAGTTCTTC
J: TRBJ1-3; size: NA; length: 16; V: TRBV2; D: TRBD1; CDR3: CASSGLRGQGGNTIYF; DNA: TGTGCCAGCAGTGGACTTCGGGGACAGGGTGGAAACACCATATATTTT
J: TRBJ1-1; size: many; length: 13; V: TRBV6-5; D: NA; CDR3: CASRAAMNTEAFF; DNA: TGTGCCAGCCGGGCCGCAATGAACACTGAAGCTTTCTTT
J: TRBJ2-1; size: NA; length: 16; V: TRBV4-3; D: NA; CDR3: CASSQVWGLSYNEQFF; DNA: TGCGCCAGCAGCCAAGTATGGGGTTTATCCTACAATGAGCAGTTCTTC
J: TRBJ2-3; size: NA; length: 18; V: TRBV14; D: TRBD2; CDR3: CASSPKTFLAGSTDTQYF; DNA: TGTGCCAGCAGCCCTAAGACGTTCCTAGCGGGTAGCACAGATACGCAGTATTTT
J: TRBJ2-7; size: NA; length: 12; V: TRBV6-6; D: TRBD1; CDR3: CASSRQGYEQYF; DNA: TGTGCCAGCAGTAGACAGGGCTACGAGCAGTACTTC
J: TRBJ2-5; size: NA; length: 15; V: TRBV11-3; D: NA; CDR3: CASSPGWQAKETQYF; DNA: TGTGCCAGCAGCCCGGGGTGGCAGGCCAAAGAGACCCAGTACTTC
J: TRBJ1-3; size: NA; length: 15; V: TRBV2; D: TRBD1; CDR3: CASSEQGGYGNTIYF; DNA: TGTGCCAGCTCCGAACAGGGGGGCTATGGAAACACCATATATTTT
J: TRBJ2-7; size: NA; length: 15; V: TRBV6-1; D: TRBD1; CDR3: CASRLRTGGNYEQYF; DNA: TGTGCCAGCAGGCTCAGGACAGGTGGTAACTACGAGCAGTACTTC
J: TRBJ2-5; size: NA; length: 15; V: TRBV7-3; D: TRBD2; CDR3: CASSLASGVQETQYF; DNA: TGTGCCAGCAGCTTGGCTAGCGGGGTTCAAGAGACCCAGTACTTC
J: TRBJ2-7; size: few; length: 13; V: TRBV7-7; D: TRBD1; CDR3: CASSLTGEGKQYF; DNA: TGTGCCAGCAGCTTGACAGGGGAAGGGAAGCAGTACTTC
J: TRBJ2-7; size: NA; length: 15; V: TRBV7-8; D: TRBD2; CDR3: CASSLEGLAGGEQYF; DNA: TGTGCCAGCAGCTTAGAGGGACTAGCCGGAGGCGAGCAGTACTTC
J: TRBJ2-2; size: NA; length: 15; V: TRBV7-2; D: TRBD2; CDR3: CASSSGGANTGELFF; DNA: TGTGCCAGCAGCTCCGGGGGGGCGAACACCGGGGAGCTGTTTTTT
J: TRBJ1-2; size: NA; length: 13; V: TRBV2; D: NA; CDR3: CASSENYFNGYTF; DNA: TGTGCCAGCAGTGAAAATTACTTTAATGGCTACACCTTC
J: TRBJ2-1; size: once; length: 18; V: TRBV18; D: TRBD2; CDR3: CASSPGVAGVSSYNEQFF; DNA: TGTGCCAGCTCACCAGGCGTAGCGGGGGTGTCGTCCTACAATGAGCAGTTCTTC
J: TRBJ1-2; size: NA; length: 13; V: TRBV7-2; D: NA; CDR3: CASSLTQGGGYTF; DNA: TGTGCCAGCAGCTTGACACAGGGAGGAGGCTACACCTTC
J: TRBJ2-7; size: once; length: 17; V: TRBV7-6; D: TRBD1; CDR3: CASSSAYGTGGPYEQYF; DNA: TGTGCCAGCAGCTCAGCATATGGAACAGGGGGACCCTACGAGCAGTACTTC